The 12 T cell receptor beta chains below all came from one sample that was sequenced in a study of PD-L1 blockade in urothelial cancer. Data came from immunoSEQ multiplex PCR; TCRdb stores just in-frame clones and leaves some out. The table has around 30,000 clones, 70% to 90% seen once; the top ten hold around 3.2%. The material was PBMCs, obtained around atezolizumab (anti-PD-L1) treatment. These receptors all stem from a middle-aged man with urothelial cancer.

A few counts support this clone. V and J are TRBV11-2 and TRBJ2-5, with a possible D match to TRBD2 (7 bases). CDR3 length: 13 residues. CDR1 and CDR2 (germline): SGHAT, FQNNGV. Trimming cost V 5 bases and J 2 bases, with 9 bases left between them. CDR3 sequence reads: CASSRGAQETQYF. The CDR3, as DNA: TGTGCCAGCAGCCGGGGGGCTCAAGAGACCCAGTACTTC.

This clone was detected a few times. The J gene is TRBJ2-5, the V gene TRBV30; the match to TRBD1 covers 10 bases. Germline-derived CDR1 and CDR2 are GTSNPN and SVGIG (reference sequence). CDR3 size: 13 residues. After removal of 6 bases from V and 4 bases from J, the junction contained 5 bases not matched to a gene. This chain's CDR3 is CACGQGVSETQYF. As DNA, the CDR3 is TGTGCCTGTGGACAGGGGGTGTCAGAGACCCAGTACTTC.

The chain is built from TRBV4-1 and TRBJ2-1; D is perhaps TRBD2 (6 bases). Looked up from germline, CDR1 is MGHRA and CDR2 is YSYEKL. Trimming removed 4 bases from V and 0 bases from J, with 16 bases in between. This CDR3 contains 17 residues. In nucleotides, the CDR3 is TGCGCCAGCAGCCTACGGAGGGACTCGAGCTCCTACAATGAGCAGTTCTTC. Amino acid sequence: CASSLRRDSSSYNEQFF.

Written as DNA, the CDR3 is TGTGCCAGCAGTGAAGACAGGGGAGTGAACACCGGGGAGCTGTTTTTT. Encoded protein: CASSEDRGVNTGELFF. The chain has TRBV6-1 and TRBJ2-2, with TRBD1 matching over 7 bases. Per germline, CDR1 MNHNS and CDR2 SASEGT. V lost 1 base and J lost 1; bases outside the gene matches: 3. This CDR3 is built from 16 residues.

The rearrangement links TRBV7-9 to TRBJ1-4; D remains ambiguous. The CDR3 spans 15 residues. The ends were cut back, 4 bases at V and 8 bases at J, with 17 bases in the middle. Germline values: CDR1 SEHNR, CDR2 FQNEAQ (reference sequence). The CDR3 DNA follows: TGTGCCAGCAGCTCTAGGTTTACCGTAATGGAAAAACTGTTTTTT. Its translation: CASSSRFTVMEKLFF.

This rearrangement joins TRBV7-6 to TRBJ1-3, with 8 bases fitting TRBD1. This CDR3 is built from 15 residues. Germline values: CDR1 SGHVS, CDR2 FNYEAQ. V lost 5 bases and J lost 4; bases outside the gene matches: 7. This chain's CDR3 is CASSHGQGTGNTIYF. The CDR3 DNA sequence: TGTGCCAGCAGCCACGGACAGGGAACGGGAAACACCATATATTTT.

CDR3 residues: CASSRVTGGGGQETQYF. CDR3 in DNA: TGTGCCAGCTCACGAGTGACAGGGGGCGGTGGACAAGAGACCCAGTACTTC. The V and J genes are TRBV18 and TRBJ2-5; 10 nucleotides align to TRBD1. The junction had 10 bases not matched to a gene; V was cut back by 4 bases and J by 2 bases. The CDR3 has 17 residues. Germline CDR1 KGHSH, CDR2 LQKENI.

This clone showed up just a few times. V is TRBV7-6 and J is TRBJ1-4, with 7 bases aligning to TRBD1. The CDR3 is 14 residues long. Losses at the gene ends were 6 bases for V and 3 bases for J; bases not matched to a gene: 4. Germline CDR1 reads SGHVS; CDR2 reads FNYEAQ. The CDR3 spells CASSRGPANEKLFF. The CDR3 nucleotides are TGTGCCAGCAGTAGGGGGCCGGCTAATGAAAAACTGTTTTTT. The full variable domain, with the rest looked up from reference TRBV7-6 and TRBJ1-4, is GAGVSQSPRYKVTKRGQDVALRCDPISGHVSLYWYRQALGQGPEFLTYFNYEAQQDKSGLPNDRFSAERPEGSISTLTIQRTEQRDSAMYRCASSRGPANEKLFFGSGTQLSVL.

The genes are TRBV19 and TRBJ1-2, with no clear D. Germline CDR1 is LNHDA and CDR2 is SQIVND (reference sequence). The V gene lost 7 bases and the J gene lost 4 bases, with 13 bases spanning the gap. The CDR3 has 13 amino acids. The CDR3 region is CASTYTEFYGYTF. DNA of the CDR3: TGTGCCAGTACTTACACAGAGTTCTATGGCTACACCTTC.

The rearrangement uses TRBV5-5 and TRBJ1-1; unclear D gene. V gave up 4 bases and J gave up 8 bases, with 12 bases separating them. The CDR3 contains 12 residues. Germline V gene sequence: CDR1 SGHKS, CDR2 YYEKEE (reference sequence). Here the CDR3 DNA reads TGTGCCAGCAGCCCGGCGCGGGTCGAAGCTTTCTTT. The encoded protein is CASSPARVEAFF. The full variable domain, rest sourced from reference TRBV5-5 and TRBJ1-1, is DAGVTQSPTHLIKTRGQQVTLRCSPISGHKSVSWYQQVLGQGPQFIFQYYEKEERGRGNFPDRFSARQFPNYSSELNVNALLLGDSALYLCASSPARVEAFFGQGTRLTVV.

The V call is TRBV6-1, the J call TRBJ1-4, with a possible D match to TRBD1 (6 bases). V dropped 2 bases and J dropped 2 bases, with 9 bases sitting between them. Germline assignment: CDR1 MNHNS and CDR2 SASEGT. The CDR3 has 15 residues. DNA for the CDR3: TGTGCCAGCAGTGAACAAAGGGGGACTAATGAAAAACTGTTTTTT. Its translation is CASSEQRGTNEKLFF.

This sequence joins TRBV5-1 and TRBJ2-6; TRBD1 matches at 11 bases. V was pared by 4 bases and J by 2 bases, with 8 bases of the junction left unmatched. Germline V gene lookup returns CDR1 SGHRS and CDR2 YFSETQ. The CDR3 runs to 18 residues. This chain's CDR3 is CASSIRPGQGAGANVLTF. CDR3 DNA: TGCGCCAGCAGCATTCGTCCGGGACAGGGGGCTGGGGCCAACGTCCTGACTTTC.